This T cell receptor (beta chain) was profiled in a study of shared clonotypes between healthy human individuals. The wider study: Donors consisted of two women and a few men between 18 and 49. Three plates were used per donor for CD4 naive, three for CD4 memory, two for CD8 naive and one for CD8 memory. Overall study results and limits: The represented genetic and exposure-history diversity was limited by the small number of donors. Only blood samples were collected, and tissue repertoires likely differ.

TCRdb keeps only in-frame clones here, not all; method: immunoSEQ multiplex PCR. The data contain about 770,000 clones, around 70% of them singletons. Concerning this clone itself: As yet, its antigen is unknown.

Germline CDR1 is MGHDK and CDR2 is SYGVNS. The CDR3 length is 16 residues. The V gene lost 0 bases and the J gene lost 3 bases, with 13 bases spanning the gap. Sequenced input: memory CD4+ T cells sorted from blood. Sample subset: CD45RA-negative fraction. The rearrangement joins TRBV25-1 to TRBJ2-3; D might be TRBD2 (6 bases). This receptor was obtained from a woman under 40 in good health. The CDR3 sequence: CASSEYEGRLTDTQYF. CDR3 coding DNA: TGTGCCAGCAGTGAATATGAGGGGAGGCTGACAGATACGCAGTATTTT.